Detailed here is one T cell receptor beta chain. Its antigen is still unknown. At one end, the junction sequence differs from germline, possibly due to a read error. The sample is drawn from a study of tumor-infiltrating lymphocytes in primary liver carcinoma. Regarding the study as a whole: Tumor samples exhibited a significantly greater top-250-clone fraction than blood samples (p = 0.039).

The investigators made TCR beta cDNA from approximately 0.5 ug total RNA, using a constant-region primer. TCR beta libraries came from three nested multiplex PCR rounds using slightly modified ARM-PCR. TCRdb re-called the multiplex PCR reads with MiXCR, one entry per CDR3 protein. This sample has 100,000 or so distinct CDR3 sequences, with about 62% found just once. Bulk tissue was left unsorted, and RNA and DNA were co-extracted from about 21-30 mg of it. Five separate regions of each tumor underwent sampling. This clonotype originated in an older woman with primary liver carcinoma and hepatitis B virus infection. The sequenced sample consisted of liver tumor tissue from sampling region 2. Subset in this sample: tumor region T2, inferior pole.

The CDR3: CVSSLGLAGSAGELFF. In DNA form, the CDR3 reads TGTGTCAGCAGCTTGGGACTAGCGGGTTCTGCCGGGGAGCTGTTTTTT. The chain combines TRBV11-1 with TRBJ2-2; 12 bases are a match to TRBD2. There are 16 residues in the CDR3. Germline V gives CDR1 SGHAT, CDR2 FQDESV (reference sequence).